This T cell receptor beta chain was observed in a study of shared clonotypes between healthy human individuals. Study-level findings and limits: Richness estimates generally favored naive over memory subsets. Large depth notwithstanding, sorted-subset sequencing proved incomplete by rarefaction. Expectations were that clonotype sharing among donors would be affected by sequencing depth.

In regard to this clone: Its specificity is not known.

Measured with immunoSEQ multiplex PCR; TCRdb has only the in-frame clones, and not every one. The sample yields about 1 million clones, about 75% seen once. This CDR3 spans 14 amino acids. The germline V gene has CDR1 SGHTA and CDR2 FQGNSA. Trimming removed 5 bases at V and 4 bases at J, with 15 bases between. This TCR derives from a man between 18 and 29 years old in good health. Sequencing used memory CD4+ T cells sorted from blood. Documented subset: CD45RA-negative fraction. The J gene is TRBJ2-7, the V gene TRBV7-2; D gene uncertain. For the CDR3, the DNA is TGTGCCAGCAGCGCTTTTGTTTTGGGTTACGAGCAGTACTTC. Translation gives CASSAFVLGYEQYF.